This TCR beta chain was observed in a study of T-cell reconstitution after alpha-beta-depleted transplantation in children. Study-wide results and caveats: T-cell numbers and diversity, one year after transplant, stemmed largely from T cells that were newly produced. Where alpha-beta T cells came from about two months after transplant was reportedly several hundred expanded graft clones. Certain patients had high TCRbeta diversity at day 60, and it came from recipient T cells and thymic progenitors that survived.

Molecular barcoding with unique molecular identifiers was used for the TCRbeta library. From the PCR reads, TCRdb called clonotypes with MiXCR, one entry per CDR3 protein. The data show 670,000 or so distinct CDR3 sequences, roughly 14% seen once. The CDR3 consists of 18 residues. V dropped 3 bases and J dropped 1; count of bases not matched to a gene: 13. Looked up from germline, CDR1 is DFQATT and CDR2 is SNEGSKA (reference sequence). To note about this clonotype: The antigen is undetermined.

The chain couples TRBV20-1 to TRBJ2-2; 8 nucleotides agree with TRBD1. This sequence was found in a girl aged 2 to 10 with congenital amegakaryocytic thrombocytopenia, due to receive a stem cell transplant. This material consisted of PBMCs, taken before TCRalphabeta/CD19-depleted stem cell transplant. CDR3 amino acids: CSASRGTGSEVNTGELFF. DNA for the CDR3: TGCAGTGCTAGCAGGGGGACAGGCTCCGAGGTGAACACCGGGGAGCTGTTTTTT.